One sample yielded the 15 T cell receptor beta chains listed below, sequenced in a study of blood T cell repertoires in COVID-19. The data were produced by immunoSEQ multiplex PCR, yet TCRdb's version contains in-frame clones alone and is incomplete. This table holds 4,000 to 6,000 clones, around 88% found once. What was sequenced was peripheral blood. The receptor set was obtained from a man aged 70 or older with COVID-19, enrolled during active disease.

V usage is TRBV5-8 and J usage is TRBJ2-2, with D perhaps TRBD1 (5 bases). Germline lookup yields CDR1 SGHTS and CDR2 YDEGEE. Trimming shortened V by 6 bases and J by 3 bases, and 6 bases separated the two germline ends. The CDR3 contains 12 residues. CDR3 sequence reads: CASIRDTGELFF. The CDR3 DNA reads as TGTGCCAGCATCAGGGACACCGGGGAGCTGTTTTTT.

The genes are TRBV30 and TRBJ2-3; D not resolved. The CDR3 spans 14 residues. V lost 1 base and J lost 2, with 10 bases in between. Germline V gene lookup returns CDR1 GTSNPN and CDR2 SVGIG (reference sequence). The CDR3 loop reads CAWSGVGDTDTQYF. CDR3 in DNA: TGTGCCTGGAGTGGGGTGGGCGACACAGATACGCAGTATTTT.

The genes are TRBV7-8 and TRBJ2-7, with 10 positions matching TRBD2. With 5 bases clipped from V and 0 bases from J, the junction kept 25 bases outside the gene matches. Germline loops: CDR1 SGHVS, CDR2 FQNEAQ. The CDR3 runs to 22 residues. CDR3 coding DNA: TGTGCCAGCAGCACCCATTCGGATCAGCCACCAGCGGGGGGGTACAGCTCCTACGAGCAGTACTTC. The encoded protein is CASSTHSDQPPAGGYSSYEQYF.

This chain joins TRBV7-8 and TRBJ1-1, with 12 bases lining up with TRBD1. Germline V gene data show CDR1 as SGHVS and CDR2 as FQNEAQ. V was clipped by 1 base and J by 3 bases; unmatched bases: 6. The CDR3 runs 17 residues. The CDR3 loop reads CASSLVGTGGAYTEAFF. The CDR3 region has the DNA TGTGCCAGCAGCTTAGTTGGGACAGGGGGCGCCTACACTGAAGCTTTCTTT.

The chain carries TRBV4-1 and TRBJ1-2, with D uncertain. Trimming removed 0 bases from V and 5 bases from J, with 16 bases in between. Germline V CDR1 and CDR2: MGHRA, YSYEKL. The CDR3 has 16 residues. The CDR3 reads CASSQEGRATRYGYTF. The CDR3, as DNA: TGCGCCAGCAGCCAAGAGGGGAGAGCCACTCGTTATGGCTACACCTTC.

This sequence joins TRBV20-1 and TRBJ1-2; no clear D. The V gene's germline CDR1 is DFQATT and CDR2 SNEGSKA (reference sequence). V lost 1 base and J lost 3, with 3 bases in between. The CDR3 extends over 11 amino acids. This CDR3 is CSARADYGYTF. The CDR3, as DNA: TGCAGTGCTAGAGCCGACTATGGCTACACCTTC.

The chain is built from TRBV6-5 and TRBJ2-2, with 8 bases lining up with TRBD1. CDR3 length equals 14 residues. In germline, CDR1 is MNHEY, CDR2 SVGAGI. The V segment lost 6 bases and the J segment 1 base; nucleotides outside the gene matches: 1. The CDR3 coding sequence is TGTGCCAGCAGAGGGACAGGGAACACCGGGGAGCTGTTTTTT. As protein: CASRGTGNTGELFF.

The J gene is TRBJ1-4, the V gene TRBV5-1; TRBD1 might be the D (6 bases). The CDR3 runs 17 residues. Germline V gives CDR1 SGHRS, CDR2 YFSETQ. Between the trimmed V and J ends, which lost 5 bases and 8 bases, there was a span of 25 bases. CDR3 protein: CASRGGSGQSGNEKLFF. The CDR3 nucleotides read TGCGCCAGCAGGGGGGGGAGCGGACAGTCGGGAAACGAAAAACTGTTTTTT.

The chain carries TRBV19 and TRBJ1-1, with D possibly TRBD1 on 5 matching bases. Between the trimmed V and J ends, which lost 6 bases and 1 base, there was a span of 12 bases. CDR1 is LNHDA, CDR2 SQIVND, per germline (reference sequence). This CDR3 has 14 amino acids. The CDR3: CASRSGHPNTEAFF. The CDR3, as DNA: TGTGCCAGTAGATCTGGACACCCGAACACTGAAGCTTTCTTT.

This sequence joins TRBV30 and TRBJ1-1; 10 bases fit TRBD1. Germline CDR1 GTSNPN, CDR2 SVGIG (reference sequence). The CDR3 has 14 residues. The ends lost 2 bases at V and 7 bases at J; junction bases unmatched: 7. CDR3 sequence reads: CAWSSGTGDIEAFF. CDR3 in DNA: TGTGCCTGGAGTTCCGGGACAGGGGACATTGAAGCTTTCTTT.

J is TRBJ1-4 and V is TRBV5-6; D remains ambiguous. The CDR3 covers 14 residues. Trimming cost V 0 bases and J 3 bases, with 6 bases left between them. Germline V gives CDR1 SGHDT, CDR2 YYEEEE. CDR3: CASSLVQANEKLFF. The CDR3 DNA reads TGTGCCAGCAGCTTGGTTCAGGCTAATGAAAAACTGTTTTTT.

The chain employs TRBV2 and TRBJ2-1; 13 bases are shared with TRBD2. The germline CDR1 and CDR2 sequences are SNHLY and FYNNEI. The V segment lost 6 bases and the J segment 13 bases; nucleotides outside the gene matches: 9. The CDR3 loop spans 14 amino acids. For the CDR3, the DNA is TGTGCCAGCAGCAGCAACGGACTAGCGGGAGAACAGTTCTTC. Protein product: CASSSNGLAGEQFF.

The CDR3 reads CASSHRSGYEQYF. CDR3 nucleotide sequence: TGTGCCAGCAGCCATCGGAGCGGGTACGAGCAGTACTTC. The chain has TRBV14 and TRBJ2-7; D perhaps matches TRBD2 (6 bases). CDR1 and CDR2 from the germline V gene are SGHDN and FVKESK. Trimming took 3 bases from V and 4 from J, leaving 10 bases between them. CDR3 size: 13 residues. Drawing the rest from reference TRBV14 and TRBJ2-7, the complete variable domain is EAGVTQFPSHSVIEKGQTVTLRCDPISGHDNLYWYRRVMGKEIKFLLHFVKESKQDESGMPNNRFLAERTGGTYSTLKVQPAELEDSGVYFCASSHRSGYEQYFGPGTRLTVT.

The chain has TRBV6-1 and TRBJ2-3; D is unresolved. V dropped 3 bases and J dropped 0 bases, with 4 bases sitting between them. Germline values: CDR1 MNHNS, CDR2 SASEGT. The CDR3 extends over 13 amino acids. The CDR3 region is CASSDRSTDTQYF. CDR3 DNA: TGTGCCAGCAGTGACCGTAGCACAGATACGCAGTATTTT.

This chain uses TRBV5-4 with TRBJ1-2, with 10 bases identical to TRBD1. The CDR3 is 16 amino acids. Germline values: CDR1 SGHNT, CDR2 YYREEE (reference sequence). V was pared by 3 bases and J by 8 bases, with 13 bases of the junction left unmatched. DNA for the CDR3: TGTGCCAGCAGCTATGCCACCGGGACAGGGGAAGACGGCTACACCTTC. Amino acid sequence: CASSYATGTGEDGYTF.